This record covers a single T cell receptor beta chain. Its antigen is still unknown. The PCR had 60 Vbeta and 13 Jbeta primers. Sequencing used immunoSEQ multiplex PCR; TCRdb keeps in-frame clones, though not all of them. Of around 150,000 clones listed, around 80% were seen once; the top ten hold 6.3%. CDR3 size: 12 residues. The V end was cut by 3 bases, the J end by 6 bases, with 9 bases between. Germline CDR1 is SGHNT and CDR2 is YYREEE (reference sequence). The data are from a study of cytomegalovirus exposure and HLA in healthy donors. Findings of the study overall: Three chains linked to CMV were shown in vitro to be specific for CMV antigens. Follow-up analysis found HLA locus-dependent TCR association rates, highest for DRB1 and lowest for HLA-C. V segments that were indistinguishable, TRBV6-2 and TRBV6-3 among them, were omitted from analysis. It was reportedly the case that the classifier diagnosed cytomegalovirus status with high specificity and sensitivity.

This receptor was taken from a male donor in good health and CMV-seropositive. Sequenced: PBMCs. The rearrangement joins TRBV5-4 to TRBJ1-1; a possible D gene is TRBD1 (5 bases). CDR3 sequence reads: CASSWAGPEAFF. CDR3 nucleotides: TGTGCCAGCAGCTGGGCAGGGCCTGAAGCTTTCTTT.